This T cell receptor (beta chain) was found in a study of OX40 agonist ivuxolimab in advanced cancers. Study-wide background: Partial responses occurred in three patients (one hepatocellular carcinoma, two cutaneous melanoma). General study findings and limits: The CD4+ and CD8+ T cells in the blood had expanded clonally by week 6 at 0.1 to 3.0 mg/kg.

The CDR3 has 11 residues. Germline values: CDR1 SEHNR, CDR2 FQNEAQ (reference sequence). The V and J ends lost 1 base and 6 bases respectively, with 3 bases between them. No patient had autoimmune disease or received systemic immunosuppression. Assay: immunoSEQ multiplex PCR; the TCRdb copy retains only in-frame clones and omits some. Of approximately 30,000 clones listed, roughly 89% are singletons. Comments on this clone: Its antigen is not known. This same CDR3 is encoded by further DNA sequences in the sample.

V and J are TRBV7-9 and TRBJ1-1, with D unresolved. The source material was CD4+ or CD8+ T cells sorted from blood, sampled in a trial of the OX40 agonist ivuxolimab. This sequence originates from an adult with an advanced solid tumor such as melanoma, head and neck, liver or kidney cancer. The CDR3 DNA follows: TGTGCCAGCAGCTTAGAGCCTGAAGCTTTCTTT. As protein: CASSLEPEAFF.